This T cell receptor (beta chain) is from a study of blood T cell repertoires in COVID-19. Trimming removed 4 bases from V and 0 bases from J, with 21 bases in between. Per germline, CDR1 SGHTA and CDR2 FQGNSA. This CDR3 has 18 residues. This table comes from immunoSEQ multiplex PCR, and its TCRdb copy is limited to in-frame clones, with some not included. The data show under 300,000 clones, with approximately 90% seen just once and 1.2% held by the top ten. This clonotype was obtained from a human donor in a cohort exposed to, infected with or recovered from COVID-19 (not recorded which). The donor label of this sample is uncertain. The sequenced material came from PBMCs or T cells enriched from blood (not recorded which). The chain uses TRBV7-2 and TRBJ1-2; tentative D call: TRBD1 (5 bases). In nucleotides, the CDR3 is TGTGCCAGCAGCTCGGGGACTAGCGGGGCGCAAGCTAACTATGGCTACACCTTC. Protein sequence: CASSSGTSGAQANYGYTF.